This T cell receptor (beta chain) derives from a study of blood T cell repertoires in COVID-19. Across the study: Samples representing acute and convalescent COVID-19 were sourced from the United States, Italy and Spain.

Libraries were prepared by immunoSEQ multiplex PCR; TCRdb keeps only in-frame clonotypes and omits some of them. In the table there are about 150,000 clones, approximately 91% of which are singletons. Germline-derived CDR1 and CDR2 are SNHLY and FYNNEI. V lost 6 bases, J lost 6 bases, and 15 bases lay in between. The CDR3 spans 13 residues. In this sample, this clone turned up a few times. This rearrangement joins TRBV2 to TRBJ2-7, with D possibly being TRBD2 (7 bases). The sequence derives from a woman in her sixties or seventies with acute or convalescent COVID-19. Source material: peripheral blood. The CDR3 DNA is TGTGCCAGCAGATACGGGGGGCTGAGCGAGCAGTACGTC. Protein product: CASRYGGLSEQYV.